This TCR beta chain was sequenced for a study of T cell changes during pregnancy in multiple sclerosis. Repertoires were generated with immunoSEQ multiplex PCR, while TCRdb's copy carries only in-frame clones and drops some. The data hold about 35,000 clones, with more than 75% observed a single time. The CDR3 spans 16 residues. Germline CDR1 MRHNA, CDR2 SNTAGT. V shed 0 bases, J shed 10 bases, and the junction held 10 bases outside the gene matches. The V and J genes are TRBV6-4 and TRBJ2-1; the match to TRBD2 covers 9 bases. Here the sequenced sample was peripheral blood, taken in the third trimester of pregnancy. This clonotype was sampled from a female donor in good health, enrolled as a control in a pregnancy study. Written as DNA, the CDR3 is TGTGCCAGCAGTGACTCCGTGGGCGGGGGGGTCGAGGAGCAGTTCTTC. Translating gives CASSDSVGGGVEEQFF.